This entry lists 18 T cell receptor beta chains sequenced from one sample in a study of blood T cell repertoires in COVID-19. Assay used: immunoSEQ multiplex PCR; TCRdb lists only in-frame clones, some missing. This sample has 250,000 to 300,000 clones, with 80% to 90% found just once. Sample: peripheral blood. The receptors here all came from a woman in her seventies with acute or convalescent COVID-19.

This chain uses TRBV5-4 with TRBJ2-3, with 10 bases lining up with TRBD2. The CDR3 length is 15 residues. V lost 1 base, J lost 5 bases, and 4 bases stayed unmatched. CDR1 is SGHNT and CDR2 is YYREEE in the germline V gene (reference sequence). In nucleotides, the CDR3 is TGTGCCAGCAGCTTGCAGCTAGCGGGGGAAGATACGCAGTATTTT. Protein sequence: CASSLQLAGEDTQYF. The entire variable domain, with the rest obtained from reference TRBV5-4 and TRBJ2-3, is as follows: ETGVTQSPTHLIKTRGQQVTLRCSSQSGHNTVSWYQQALGQGPQFIFQYYREEENGRGNFPPRFSGLQFPNYSSELNVNALELDDSALYLCASSLQLAGEDTQYFGPGTRLTVL.

The chain employs TRBV19 and TRBJ2-4, with TRBD1 as a possible D gene (6 bases). Germline V gives CDR1 LNHDA, CDR2 SQIVND (reference sequence). V was pared by 3 bases and J by 8 bases, with 8 bases between. This CDR3 has 12 residues. CDR3 sequence: CASSIDRYIQYF. The CDR3 nucleotides are TGTGCCAGTAGTATCGACAGGTACATTCAGTACTTC.

The chain uses TRBV27 and TRBJ1-4; 7 nucleotides agree with TRBD1. Losses at the gene ends were 2 bases for V and 3 bases for J; bases not matched to a gene: 9. The germline CDR1 and CDR2 sequences are MNHEY and SMNVEV (reference sequence). The CDR3 extends over 17 amino acids. The CDR3 loop reads CASSLRSLGQSNEKLFF. CDR3 in DNA: TGTGCCAGCAGTTTACGTTCCTTGGGACAGTCTAATGAAAAACTGTTTTTT.

This rearrangement joins TRBV29-1 to TRBJ1-4; D is perhaps TRBD1 (6 bases). CDR1 is SQVTM, CDR2 ANQGSEA, per germline. The CDR3 extends over 12 amino acids. V was clipped by 4 bases and J by 12 bases, with 15 bases between them. CDR3 in amino acids: CSVGAGEGQLFF. The CDR3 DNA sequence: TGCAGCGTTGGGGCAGGGGAGGGTCAACTGTTTTTT.

The rearrangement uses TRBV7-6 and TRBJ1-1; D remains ambiguous. The CDR3 length is 16 residues. Germline lookup yields CDR1 SGHVS and CDR2 FNYEAQ. Trimming removed 6 bases at V and 6 bases at J, with 23 bases between. CDR3 in DNA: TGTGCCAGCAGACCACAAGCGGCCCTCGGGAGATCTGAAGCTTTCTTT. Protein sequence: CASRPQAALGRSEAFF.

The V call is TRBV14, the J call TRBJ2-3; TRBD1 aligns across 7 bases. The CDR3 covers 13 residues. V lost 5 bases and J lost 6; bases outside the gene matches: 5. Germline assignment: CDR1 SGHDN and CDR2 FVKESK. The CDR3 coding sequence is TGTGCCAGCAGCGCGACAGGGTTGGATACGCAGTATTTT. Residues: CASSATGLDTQYF.

This clone was found once. This sequence joins TRBV6-6 and TRBJ2-7; D possibly corresponds to TRBD2 (7 bases). Looked up from germline, CDR1 is MNHNY and CDR2 is SVGAGI (reference sequence). V gave up 7 bases and J gave up 1 base, with 17 bases separating them. The CDR3 totals 15 residues. CDR3 protein: CASTGRGATSYEQYF. In DNA form, the CDR3 reads TGTGCCAGCACCGGCCGGGGGGCCACTTCCTACGAGCAGTACTTC.

The chain is built from TRBV5-5 and TRBJ1-4; D remains unclear. Trimming took off 0 bases at V and 5 bases at J, with 8 bases between the two ends. This CDR3 is built from 14 residues. Germline V CDR1 and CDR2: SGHKS, YYEKEE (reference sequence). This CDR3 is CASSLGGGNEKLFF. The CDR3 DNA follows: TGTGCCAGCAGCTTGGGAGGCGGCAATGAAAAACTGTTTTTT.

In DNA form, the CDR3 reads TGCGCCAGCAGCTTGGCAGGGGACGTCGATCAGCCCCAGCATTTT. Protein product: CASSLAGDVDQPQHF. The chain recombines TRBV5-1 with TRBJ1-5, with D possibly being TRBD1 (6 bases). V lost 0 bases and J lost 5, with 12 bases in between. In germline, CDR1 is SGHRS, CDR2 YFSETQ. CDR3 length: 15 residues.

J is TRBJ1-1 and V is TRBV5-1; 7 bases line up with TRBD1. Germline-derived CDR1 and CDR2 are SGHRS and YFSETQ. The V and J ends lost 4 bases and 1 base, in that order; junction bases with no gene match: 7. The CDR3 extends over 15 amino acids. The CDR3 DNA follows: TGCGCCAGCAGCCCCTCCCGACAGGGGAACACTGAAGCTTTCTTT. The encoded protein is CASSPSRQGNTEAFF.

The sample holds one count of this clone. The chain is built from TRBV7-2 and TRBJ2-5, with 9 bases aligning to TRBD2. There are 16 residues in the CDR3. The V gene's germline CDR1 is SGHTA and CDR2 FQGNSA. V gave up 2 bases and J gave up 2 bases; unmatched junction bases: 6. The CDR3 here is CASSLLAGRPQETQYF. CDR3 nucleotides: TGTGCCAGCAGCTTACTAGCGGGGAGACCTCAAGAGACCCAGTACTTC.

The chain carries TRBV6-5 and TRBJ1-1; 8 bases map to TRBD1. This CDR3 has 13 residues. V shed 10 bases, J shed 5 bases, and the junction held 9 bases outside the gene matches. The V gene's germline CDR1 is MNHEY and CDR2 SVGAGI. This CDR3 reads CATSSRGQTEAFF. CDR3 nucleotides: TGTGCCACCAGCTCCAGGGGGCAAACTGAAGCTTTCTTT.

V and J are TRBV18 and TRBJ1-2; 7 bases map to TRBD1. Germline assignment: CDR1 KGHSH and CDR2 LQKENI. The CDR3 has 13 residues. The V and J ends lost 4 bases and 4 bases, in that order; junction bases with no gene match: 3. CDR3 DNA sequence: TGTGCCAGCTCACAGGGGGCGAGCTATGGCTACACCTTC. Its translation is CASSQGASYGYTF.

The gene calls are TRBV5-1 and TRBJ2-5; 7 nucleotides align to TRBD2. With 3 bases clipped from V and 4 bases from J, the junction kept 6 bases outside the gene matches. This CDR3 contains 14 residues. The germline V gene has CDR1 SGHRS and CDR2 YFSETQ. The CDR3 DNA reads as TGCGCCAGCAGCTCCCTCTGGGGGGGAGAGACCCAGTACTTC. The encoded protein is CASSSLWGGETQYF.

The CDR3 bases are TGTGCCAGCAGCTTAGGGGCTCAGCGGGCAACAGATACGCAGTATTTT. Protein sequence: CASSLGAQRATDTQYF. The chain combines TRBV11-2 with TRBJ2-3; TRBD2 is a possible D gene (6 bases). Germline V gene sequence: CDR1 SGHAT, CDR2 FQNNGV. The CDR3 length is 16 residues. Between the trimmed V and J ends, which lost 1 base and 3 bases, there was a span of 14 bases.

This clone was observed a handful of times. The rearrangement joins TRBV6-5 to TRBJ1-2; D is ambiguous. The CDR3 consists of 12 residues. Germline V CDR1 and CDR2: MNHEY, SVGAGI. The V end was cut by 7 bases, the J end by 4 bases, with 10 bases between. CDR3 DNA: TGTGCCAGCATAGCCCCAAGCTATGGCTACACCTTC. Translated: CASIAPSYGYTF.

This clone was recorded a few times. The CDR3 is CATSRNPGTEGYTF. The CDR3 nucleotides are TGTGCCACCAGCAGAAACCCTGGGACAGAAGGCTACACCTTC. This chain connects TRBV15 to TRBJ1-2; 7 bases are shared with TRBD1. Looked up from germline, CDR1 is LNHNV and CDR2 is YYDKDF (reference sequence). The ends lost 2 bases at V and 8 bases at J; junction bases unmatched: 8. The CDR3 is 14 residues long.

The chain recombines TRBV6-1 with TRBJ2-1, with a tentative D call TRBD2 (6 bases). V dropped 3 bases and J dropped 7 bases, with 13 bases sitting between them. The CDR3 extends over 14 amino acids. The germline V gene has CDR1 MNHNS and CDR2 SASEGT. The chain's CDR3 is CASSDPGLSNEQFF. DNA for the CDR3: TGTGCCAGCAGTGACCCGGGACTCAGTAATGAGCAGTTCTTC.